This TCR beta chain was documented in a study of cytomegalovirus exposure and HLA in healthy donors. There were likely unrecorded immune exposures, though donors were nominally healthy when sampled. The CDR3 runs to 16 residues. V shed 2 bases, J shed 2 bases, and the junction held 7 bases outside the gene matches. Germline assignment: CDR1 MNHEY and CDR2 SVGAGI. The PCR contained 60 Vbeta and 13 Jbeta primers. The assay was immunoSEQ multiplex PCR, and TCRdb's table has in-frame clones only and misses some. The sample lists some 150,000 clones, roughly 85% occurring once. A single count supports this clone.

Sequencing was performed on PBMCs. This chain connects TRBV6-5 to TRBJ2-7; TRBD2 matches 9 bases. The TCR originated in a man aged 35 to 55 in good health and CMV-seronegative. The CDR3 region has the DNA TGTGCCAGCAGTTACCGGCTAGCGGGAAGGGCCTACGAGCAGTACTTC. It translates to CASSYRLAGRAYEQYF.